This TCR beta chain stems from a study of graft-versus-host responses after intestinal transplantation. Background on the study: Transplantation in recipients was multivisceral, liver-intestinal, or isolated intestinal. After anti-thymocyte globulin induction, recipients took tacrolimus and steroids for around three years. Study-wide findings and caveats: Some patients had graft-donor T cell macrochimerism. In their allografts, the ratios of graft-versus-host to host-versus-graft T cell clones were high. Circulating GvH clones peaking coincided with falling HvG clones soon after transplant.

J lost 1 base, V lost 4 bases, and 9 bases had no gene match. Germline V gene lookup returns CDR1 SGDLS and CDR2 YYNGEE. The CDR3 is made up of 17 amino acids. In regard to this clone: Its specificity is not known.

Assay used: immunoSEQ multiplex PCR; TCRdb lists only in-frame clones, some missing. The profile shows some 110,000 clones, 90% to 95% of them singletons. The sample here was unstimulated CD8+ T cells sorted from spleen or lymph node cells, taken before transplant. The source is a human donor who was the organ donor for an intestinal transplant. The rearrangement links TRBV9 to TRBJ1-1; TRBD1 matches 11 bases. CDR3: CASSRTGGQPENTEAFF. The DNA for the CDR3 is TGTGCCAGCAGCCGGACAGGGGGCCAACCCGAGAACACTGAAGCTTTCTTT.